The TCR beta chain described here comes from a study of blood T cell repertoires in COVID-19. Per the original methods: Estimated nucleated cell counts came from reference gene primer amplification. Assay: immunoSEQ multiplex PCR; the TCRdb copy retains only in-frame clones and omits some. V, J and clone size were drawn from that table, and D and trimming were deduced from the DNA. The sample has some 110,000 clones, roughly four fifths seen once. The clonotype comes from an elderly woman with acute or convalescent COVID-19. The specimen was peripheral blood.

The CDR3 DNA sequence: TGTGCCAGCAGCGCCGGAGGCTCCTACGAGCAGTACGTC. Translation gives CASSAGGSYEQYV. The chain has TRBV12-3 or TRBV12-4 and TRBJ2-7, with D perhaps TRBD2 (5 bases). V was shortened by 6 bases and J by 0 bases, with 9 bases between the two germline ends. The CDR3 is made up of 13 amino acids.